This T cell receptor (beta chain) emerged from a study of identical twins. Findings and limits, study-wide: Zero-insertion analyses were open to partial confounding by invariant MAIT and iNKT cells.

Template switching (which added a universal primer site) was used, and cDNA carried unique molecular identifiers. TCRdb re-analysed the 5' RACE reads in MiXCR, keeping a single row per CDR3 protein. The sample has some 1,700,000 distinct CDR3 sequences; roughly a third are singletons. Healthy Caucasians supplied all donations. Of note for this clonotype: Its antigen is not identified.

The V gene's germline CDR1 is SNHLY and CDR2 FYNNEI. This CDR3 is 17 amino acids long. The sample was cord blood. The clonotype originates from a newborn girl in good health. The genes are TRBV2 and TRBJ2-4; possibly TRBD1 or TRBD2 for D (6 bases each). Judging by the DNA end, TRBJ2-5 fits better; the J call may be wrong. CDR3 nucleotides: TGTGCCAGCAGTGAGATTCACAGGGTGAAGGGAGGTGAGACCCAGTACTTC. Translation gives CASSEIHRVKGGETQYF.